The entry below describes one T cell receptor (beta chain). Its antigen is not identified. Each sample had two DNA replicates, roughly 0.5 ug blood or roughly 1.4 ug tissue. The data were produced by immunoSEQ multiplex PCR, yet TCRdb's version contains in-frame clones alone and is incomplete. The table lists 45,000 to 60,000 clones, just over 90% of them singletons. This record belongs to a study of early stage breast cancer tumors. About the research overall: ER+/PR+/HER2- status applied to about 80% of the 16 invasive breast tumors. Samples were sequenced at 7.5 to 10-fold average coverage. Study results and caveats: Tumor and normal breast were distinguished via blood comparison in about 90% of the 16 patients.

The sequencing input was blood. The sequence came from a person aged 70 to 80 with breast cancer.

The CDR3 DNA reads as TGTGCAAGTCGCTTAGTAGAAGCGGGGCAAGAGACCCAGTACTTC. It specifies CASRLVEAGQETQYF. This chain connects TRBV12-2 to TRBJ2-5; TRBD2 is the table's D call and was not checked against the DNA. TRBV12-2 constitutes a pseudogene. The CDR3 length is 15 residues.